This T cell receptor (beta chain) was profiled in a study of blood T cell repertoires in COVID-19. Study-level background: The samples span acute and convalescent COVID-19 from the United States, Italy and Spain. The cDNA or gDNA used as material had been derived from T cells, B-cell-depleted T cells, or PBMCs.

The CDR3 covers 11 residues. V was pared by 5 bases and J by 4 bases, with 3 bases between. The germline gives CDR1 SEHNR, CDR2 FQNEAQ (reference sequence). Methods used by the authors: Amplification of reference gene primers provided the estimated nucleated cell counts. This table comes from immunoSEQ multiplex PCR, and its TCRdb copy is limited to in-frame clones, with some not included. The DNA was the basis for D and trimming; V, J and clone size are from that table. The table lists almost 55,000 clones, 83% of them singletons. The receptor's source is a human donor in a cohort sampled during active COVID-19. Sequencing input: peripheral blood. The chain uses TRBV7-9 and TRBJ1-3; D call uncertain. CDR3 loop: CASSPGNTIYF. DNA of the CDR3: TGTGCCAGCAGCCCAGGAAACACCATATATTTT. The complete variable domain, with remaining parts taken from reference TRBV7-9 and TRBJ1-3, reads DTGVSQNPRHKITKRGQNVTFRCDPISEHNRLYWYRQTLGQGPEFLTYFQNEAQLEKSRLLSDRFSAERPKGSFSTLEIQRTEQGDSAMYLCASSPGNTIYFGEGSWLTVV.